This TCR beta chain was retrieved from a study of blood T cells in healthy people across ages. It was with a sample-barcoded 5' primer and a J-beta primer mix that a second PCR of about 7 to 12 cycles was run. One entry per CDR3 protein, called by TCRdb with MiXCR from the 5' RACE reads. The sample lists some 1.4 million distinct CDR3 sequences; roughly 40% were seen once. Trimming took 4 bases from V and 8 from J, leaving 21 bases between them. The CDR3 contains 16 residues. The germline gives CDR1 KGHSY, CDR2 FQNENV. This TCR derives from a woman aged 18-35 years in good health. This chain joins TRBV16 and TRBJ1-5, with no clear D. Sequencing used blood. This CDR3 is CASSRQSGSEKKPQHF. The DNA for the CDR3 is TGTGCCAGCAGCCGCCAATCCGGGTCAGAAAAGAAGCCCCAGCATTTT.